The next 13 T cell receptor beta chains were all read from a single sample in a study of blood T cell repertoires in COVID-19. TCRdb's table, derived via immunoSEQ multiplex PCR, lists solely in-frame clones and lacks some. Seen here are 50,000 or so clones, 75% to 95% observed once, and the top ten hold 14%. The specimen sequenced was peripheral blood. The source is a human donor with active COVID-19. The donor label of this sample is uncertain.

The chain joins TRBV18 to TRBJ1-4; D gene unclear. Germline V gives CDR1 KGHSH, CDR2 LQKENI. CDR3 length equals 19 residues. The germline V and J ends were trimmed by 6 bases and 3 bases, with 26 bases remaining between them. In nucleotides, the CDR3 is TGTGCCAGCTCGCCCCGCGGGGATGGTAGTCAGAAGGCTAATGAAAAACTGTTTTTT. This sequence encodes CASSPRGDGSQKANEKLFF.

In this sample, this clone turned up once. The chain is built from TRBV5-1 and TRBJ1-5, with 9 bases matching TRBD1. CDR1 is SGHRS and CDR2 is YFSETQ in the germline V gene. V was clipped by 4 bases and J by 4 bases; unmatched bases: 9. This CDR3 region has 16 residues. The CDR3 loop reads CASSPVPGQGNQPQHF. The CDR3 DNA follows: TGCGCCAGCAGCCCAGTCCCGGGACAGGGAAATCAGCCCCAGCATTTT.

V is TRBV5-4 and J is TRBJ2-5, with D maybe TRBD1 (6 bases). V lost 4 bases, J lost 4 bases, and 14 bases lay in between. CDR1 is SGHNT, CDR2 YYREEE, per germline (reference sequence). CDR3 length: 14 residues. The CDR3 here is CASSGGSRGETQYF. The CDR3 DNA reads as TGTGCCAGCAGCGGGGGCAGTCGGGGAGAGACCCAGTACTTC.

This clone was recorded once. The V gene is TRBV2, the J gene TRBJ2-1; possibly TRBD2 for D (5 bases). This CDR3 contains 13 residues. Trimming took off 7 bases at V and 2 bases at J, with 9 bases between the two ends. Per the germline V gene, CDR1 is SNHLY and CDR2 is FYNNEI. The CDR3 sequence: CASKAGTYNEQFF. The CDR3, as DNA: TGTGCCAGCAAAGCCGGGACCTACAATGAGCAGTTCTTC.

The DNA of the CDR3 is TGTGCCAGCATCCCTGACAGGGGAGCCGGGGAGCTGTTTTTT. As protein: CASIPDRGAGELFF. The chain carries TRBV2 and TRBJ2-2; 8 positions match TRBD1. Germline V gene data show CDR1 as SNHLY and CDR2 as FYNNEI. The trim removed 7 bases at V and 6 bases at J, leaving 7 bases unmatched. The CDR3 is made up of 14 amino acids.

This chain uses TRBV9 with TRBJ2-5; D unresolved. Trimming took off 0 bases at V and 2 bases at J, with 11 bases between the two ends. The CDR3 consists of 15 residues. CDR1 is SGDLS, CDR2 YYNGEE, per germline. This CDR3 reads CASSVAPVRQETQYF. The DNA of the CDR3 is TGTGCCAGCAGCGTAGCTCCAGTCAGGCAAGAGACCCAGTACTTC.

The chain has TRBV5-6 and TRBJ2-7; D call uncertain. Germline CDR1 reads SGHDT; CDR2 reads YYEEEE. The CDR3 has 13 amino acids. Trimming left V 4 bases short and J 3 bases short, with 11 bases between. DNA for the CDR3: TGTGCCAGCAGCCTCCCAGGTGACTACGAGCAGTACTTC. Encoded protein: CASSLPGDYEQYF.

DNA for the CDR3: TGTGCCAGCAGCGCTCACCCGGGACTAGGTGTAGATACGCAGTATTTT. Translated, it gives CASSAHPGLGVDTQYF. This rearrangement joins TRBV2 to TRBJ2-3; 8 bases agree with TRBD2. Germline V gene data show CDR1 as SNHLY and CDR2 as FYNNEI. The CDR3 is made up of 16 amino acids. V was pared by 6 bases and J by 5 bases, with 13 bases of the junction left unmatched.

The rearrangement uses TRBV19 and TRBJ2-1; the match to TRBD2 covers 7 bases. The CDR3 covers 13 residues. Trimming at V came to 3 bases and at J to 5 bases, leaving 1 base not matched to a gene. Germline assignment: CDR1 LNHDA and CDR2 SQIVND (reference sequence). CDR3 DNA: TGTGCCAGTAGTATTGGGGGGGACAATGAGCAGTTCTTC. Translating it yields CASSIGGDNEQFF. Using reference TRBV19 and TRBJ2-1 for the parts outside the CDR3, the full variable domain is DGGITQSPKYLFRKEGQNVTLSCEQNLNHDAMYWYRQDPGQGLRLIYYSQIVNDFQKGDIAEGYSVSREKKESFPLTVTSAQKNPTAFYLCASSIGGDNEQFFGPGTRLTVL.

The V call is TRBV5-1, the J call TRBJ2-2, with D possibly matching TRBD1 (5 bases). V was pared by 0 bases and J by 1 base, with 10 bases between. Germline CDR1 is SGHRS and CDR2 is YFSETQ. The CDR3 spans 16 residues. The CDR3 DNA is TGCGCCAGCAGCTTGGTCGACAGCCTGAACACCGGGGAGCTGTTTTTT. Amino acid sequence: CASSLVDSLNTGELFF. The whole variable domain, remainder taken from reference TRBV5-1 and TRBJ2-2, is KAGVTQTPRYLIKTRGQQVTLSCSPISGHRSVSWYQQTPGQGLQFLFEYFSETQRNKGNFPGRFSGRQFSNSRSEMNVSTLELGDSALYLCASSLVDSLNTGELFFGEGSRLTVL.

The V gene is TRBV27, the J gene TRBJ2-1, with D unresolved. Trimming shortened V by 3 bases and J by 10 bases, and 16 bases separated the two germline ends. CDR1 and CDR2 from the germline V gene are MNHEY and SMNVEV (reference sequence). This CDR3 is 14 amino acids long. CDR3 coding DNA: TGTGCCAGCAGTTTCACCACGTCCGGTCCGGAGCAGTTCTTC. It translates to CASSFTTSGPEQFF.

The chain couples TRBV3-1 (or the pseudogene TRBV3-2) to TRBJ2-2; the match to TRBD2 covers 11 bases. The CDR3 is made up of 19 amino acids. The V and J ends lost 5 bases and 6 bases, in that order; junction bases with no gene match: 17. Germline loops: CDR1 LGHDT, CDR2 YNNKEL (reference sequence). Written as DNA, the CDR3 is TGTGCCAGCAGCAAACTAGCGGGGGAAAACCCCCGGTGGGCCGGGGAGCTGTTTTTT. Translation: CASSKLAGENPRWAGELFF.

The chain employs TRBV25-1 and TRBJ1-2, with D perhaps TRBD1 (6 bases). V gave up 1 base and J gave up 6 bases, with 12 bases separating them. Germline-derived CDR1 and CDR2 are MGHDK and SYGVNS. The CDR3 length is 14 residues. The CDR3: CASSELGRGNGYTF. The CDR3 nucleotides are TGTGCCAGCAGTGAATTAGGCAGGGGAAATGGCTACACCTTC.